The 8 T cell receptor beta chains reported below all come from one sample, sequenced in a study of CD8 T cells in Susac syndrome. The RNA, roughly 0.45 to 1 ug, was put through reverse transcription using random hexamers. TCRdb re-called the immunoSEQ multiplex PCR reads through MiXCR, storing one row per CDR3 protein. Of about 210,000 distinct CDR3 sequences detected, about 95% appear once; the ten largest clones hold 0.07% to 0.095%. The material sequenced was CD4+ T cells from PBMCs. Receptor source: a human donor with multiple sclerosis.

With respect to this clonotype: One junction end does not reproduce the germline sequence, and a read error may be involved. The chain's CDR3 is CSVEDLGDRDF. The CDR3 DNA sequence: TGCAGCGTTGAAGACTTAGGGGACAGGGACTTC. The chain recombines TRBV29-1 with TRBJ1-2; 9 bases match TRBD1. The V gene's germline CDR1 is SQVTM and CDR2 ANQGSEA. This CDR3 contains 11 residues.

This rearrangement joins TRBV7-2 to TRBJ2-5; a weak D match, TRBD1 (5 bases). The V and J ends lost 2 bases and 5 bases respectively, with 15 bases between them. Germline CDR1 reads SGHTA; CDR2 reads FQGNSA. The CDR3 is 15 amino acids. CDR3 coding DNA: TGTGCCAGCAGCTTAATACCGGTGGGGCGCGAGACCCAGTACTTC. Its translation is CASSLIPVGRETQYF.

The genes are TRBV30 and TRBJ1-6; D unresolved. V dropped 4 bases and J dropped 5 bases, with 9 bases sitting between them. From germline, CDR1 is GTSNPN and CDR2 SVGIG (reference sequence). The CDR3 is 13 amino acids. The CDR3 sequence is CAWTTRDNSPLHF. CDR3 DNA: TGTGCCTGGACCACCCGAGATAATTCACCCCTCCACTTT.

The V gene is TRBV29-1, the J gene TRBJ2-3; a possible D gene is TRBD1 (6 bases). CDR1 SQVTM and CDR2 ANQGSEA come from the germline V gene. This CDR3 is 14 amino acids long. V lost 7 bases, J lost 5 bases, and 19 bases lay in between. The CDR3 DNA follows: TGCAGCGGCGTAACAGGGATAGCTGGAGATACGCAGTATTTT. Translated, it gives CSGVTGIAGDTQYF.

The CDR3 reads CASSLRLADTDTQYF. The CDR3 coding sequence is TGTGCCAGCAGCTTACGGCTAGCGGACACAGATACGCAGTATTTT. The J gene is TRBJ2-3, the V gene TRBV7-9, with 7 bases matching TRBD2. Germline V gene sequence: CDR1 SEHNR, CDR2 FQNEAQ (reference sequence). Trimming cost V 2 bases and J 2 bases; bases outside gene matches: 4. CDR3 length: 15 residues.

The V gene is TRBV3-1, the J gene TRBJ1-1, with TRBD1 as a possible D gene (5 bases). V was cut by 4 bases and J by 1 base, with 10 bases left in between. The CDR3 contains 14 residues. Per the germline V gene, CDR1 is LGHDT and CDR2 is YNNKEL (reference sequence). The CDR3: CASSRGHANTEAFF. The CDR3, as DNA: TGTGCCAGCAGCCGCGGACACGCGAACACTGAAGCTTTCTTT.

This chain connects TRBV5-1 to TRBJ1-6; D is undetermined. Germline assignment: CDR1 SGHRS and CDR2 YFSETQ. The CDR3 covers 13 residues. V lost 6 bases to trimming and J lost 0 bases, with 4 bases between them. The CDR3 DNA reads TGCGCCAGCACGAGCTCCTATAATTCACCCCTCCACTTT. Amino acids: CASTSSYNSPLHF.

A single count supports this clonotype. This chain joins TRBV9 and TRBJ1-1, with D possibly being TRBD1 (5 bases). The V end was cut by 4 bases, the J end by 11 bases, with 15 bases between. The germline CDR1 and CDR2 sequences are SGDLS and YYNGEE. The CDR3 has 12 residues. This chain's CDR3 is CASSPQGLAAFF. The DNA for the CDR3 is TGTGCCAGCAGCCCCCAGGGTCTAGCGGCTTTCTTT.